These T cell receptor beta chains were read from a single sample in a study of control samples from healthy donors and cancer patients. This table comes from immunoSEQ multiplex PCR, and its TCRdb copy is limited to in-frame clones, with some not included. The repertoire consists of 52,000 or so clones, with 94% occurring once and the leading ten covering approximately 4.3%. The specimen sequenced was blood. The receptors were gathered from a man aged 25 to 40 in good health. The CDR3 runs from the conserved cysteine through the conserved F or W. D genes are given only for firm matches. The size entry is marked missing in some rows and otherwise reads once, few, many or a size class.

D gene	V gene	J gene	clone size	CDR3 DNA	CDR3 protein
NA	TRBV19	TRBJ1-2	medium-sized	TGTGCCAGTAGTATGTGGAGTTTCAACGACTATGGCTACACCTTC	CASSMWSFNDYGYTF
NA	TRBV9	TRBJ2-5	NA	TGTGCCAGCAGCGTAGTCTCTACGGGAGAGACCCAGTACTTC	CASSVVSTGETQYF
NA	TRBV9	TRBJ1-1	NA	TGTGCCAGTTCAAAAGGCGCTGAAGCTTTCTTT	CASSKGAEAFF
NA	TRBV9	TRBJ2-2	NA	TGTGCCAGCAGCGTAGCTCGGGGGAGCCCGAACACCGGGGAGCTGTTTTTT	CASSVARGSPNTGELFF
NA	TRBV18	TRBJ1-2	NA	TGTGCCAGCTCACCGGGGTCTCGGACGGGCTACACCTTC	CASSPGSRTGYTF
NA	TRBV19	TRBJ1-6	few	TGTGCCAGTAGTATTGGAGCCATCTTTGGTTCACCCCTCCACTTT	CASSIGAIFGSPLHF
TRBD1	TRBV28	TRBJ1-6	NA	TGTGCCACCGTATCCTTTGGACAGGGGATAAATTCACCCCTCCACTTT	CATVSFGQGINSPLHF
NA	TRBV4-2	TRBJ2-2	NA	TGTGCCAGCAGCCATCCAACTTTAAAGTCCGGCGCCGGGGAGCTGTTTTTT	CASSHPTLKSGAGELFF
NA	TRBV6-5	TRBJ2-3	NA	TGTGCCAGCAGCCGCTACATTGCAGATACGCAGTATTTT	CASSRYIADTQYF
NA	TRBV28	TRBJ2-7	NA	TGTGCCAGCAGTTCCAGGGGGGACAGATCCTACGAGCAGTACTTC	CASSSRGDRSYEQYF
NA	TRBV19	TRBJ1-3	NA	TGTGCCAGTATTGACAGTTCGAGCTCTGGAAACACCATATATTTT	CASIDSSSSGNTIYF
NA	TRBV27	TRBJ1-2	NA	TGTGCCAGCAGTTTGAATGGACAGTTGATCTATGGCTACACCTTC	CASSLNGQLIYGYTF
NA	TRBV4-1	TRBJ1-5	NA	TGCGCCAGCAGCCAAGACAGGAGCAATCAGCCCCAGCATTTT	CASSQDRSNQPQHF
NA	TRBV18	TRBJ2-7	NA	TGTGCCAGCTCACCACCTTCCAGGTGGAACTACGAGCAGTACTTC	CASSPPSRWNYEQYF
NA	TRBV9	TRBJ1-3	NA	TGTGCCAGCAGCGAGGTCAGCTCTGGAAACACCATATATTTT	CASSEVSSGNTIYF
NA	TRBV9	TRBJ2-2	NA	TGTGCCAGCAGCGACGGACAGCCGACCGGGGAGCTGTTTTTT	CASSDGQPTGELFF
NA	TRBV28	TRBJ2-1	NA	TGTGCCAGCAGTTTATCACTTGGCAGCACAAACTCCTACAATGAGCAGTTCTTC	CASSLSLGSTNSYNEQFF
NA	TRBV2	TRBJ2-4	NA	TGTGCCAGCAGTGGGAAAATAGCCAAAAACATTCAGTACTTC	CASSGKIAKNIQYF
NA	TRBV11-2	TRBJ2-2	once	TGTGCCAGCAGTGTAGATGCCGGGGAGCTGTTTTTT	CASSVDAGELFF
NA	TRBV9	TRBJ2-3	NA	TGTGCCAGCAGCGTAGAGGCAGGGAAAGCGGATACGCAGTATTTT	CASSVEAGKADTQYF
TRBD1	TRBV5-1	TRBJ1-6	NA	TGCGCCAGCAGCGGACAGGGGCTTCAAAATTCACCCCTCCACTTT	CASSGQGLQNSPLHF
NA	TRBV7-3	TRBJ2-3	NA	TGTGCCAGCAGCTTATTGGGGGCCAACGGAGGTTACACAGATACGCAGTATTTT	CASSLLGANGGYTDTQYF
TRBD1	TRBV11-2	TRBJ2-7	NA	TGTGCCAGCAGCTATCCGGGACAGGGTATATACGAGCAGTACTTC	CASSYPGQGIYEQYF
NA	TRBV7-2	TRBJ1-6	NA	TGTGCCAGCAGCTCACAGCCCTCCTATAATTCACCCCTCCACTTT	CASSSQPSYNSPLHF
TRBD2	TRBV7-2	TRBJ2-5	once	TGTGCCAGCAGCTCAGCGGCGGCTAGCGGGGGGAGAGAGACCCAGTACTTC	CASSSAAASGGRETQYF
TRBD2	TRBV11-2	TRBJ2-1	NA	TGTGCCAGCAGCTCCTGGACTAGCGGGGGAAACAATGAGCAGTTCTTC	CASSSWTSGGNNEQFF
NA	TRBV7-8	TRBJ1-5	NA	TGTGCCAGCAGCTTATACCGGGTCAATCAGCCCCAGCATTTT	CASSLYRVNQPQHF
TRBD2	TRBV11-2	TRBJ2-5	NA	TGTGCCAGCAGCTTAGAGGCTAGCGGGAAAGAGACCCAGTACTTC	CASSLEASGKETQYF
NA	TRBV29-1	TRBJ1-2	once	TGCAGCGTTGAAGGTGGGGCGGGGGGCTACACCTTC	CSVEGGAGGYTF
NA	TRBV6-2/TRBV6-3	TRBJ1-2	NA	TGTGCCAGCAGTTACTCGCTCAGCCGCTATGGCTACACCTTC	CASSYSLSRYGYTF
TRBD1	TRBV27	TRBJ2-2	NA	TGTGCCAGCAGTCTGGACAGGCGATGGGAGCTGTTTTTT	CASSLDRRWELFF
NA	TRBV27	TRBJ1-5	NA	TGTGCCAGCCGCTTTCGAAGCAATCAGCCCCAGCATTTT	CASRFRSNQPQHF
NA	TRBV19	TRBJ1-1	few	TGTGCCAGTAGAATGGGGGCAAACACTGAAGCTTTCTTT	CASRMGANTEAFF
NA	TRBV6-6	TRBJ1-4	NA	TGTGCCAGCGCTGCAACTAATGAAAAACTGTTTTTT	CASAATNEKLFF
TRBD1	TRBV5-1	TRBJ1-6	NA	TGCGCCAGCAGAGAGGGACAGGTTAATTCACCCCTCCACTTT	CASREGQVNSPLHF
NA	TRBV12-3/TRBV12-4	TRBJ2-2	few	TGTGCCAGCAGGGGAGGATTTACCGGGGAGCTGTTTTTT	CASRGGFTGELFF
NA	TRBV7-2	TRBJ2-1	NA	TGTGCCAGCAGCCTAGGGACCGTCAATGAGCAGTTCTTC	CASSLGTVNEQFF
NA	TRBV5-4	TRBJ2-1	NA	TGTGCCAGCAGCTTGGGGCCGGCCCGTTACAAAGGAGGGTACAATGAGCAGTTCTTC	CASSLGPARYKGGYNEQFF
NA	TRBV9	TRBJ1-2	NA	TGTGCCAGCAGCGTCGGACTCGACAGCCCCTCGGATAATGGCTACACCTTC	CASSVGLDSPSDNGYTF
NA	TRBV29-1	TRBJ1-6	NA	TGCAGCGTAAGGACAGCAGGGAATTCACCCCTCCACTTT	CSVRTAGNSPLHF
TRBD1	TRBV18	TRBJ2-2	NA	TGTGCCAGCTCACCAAAGGACAGGGGGACCGGGGAGCTGTTTTTT	CASSPKDRGTGELFF
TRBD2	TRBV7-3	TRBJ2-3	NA	TGTGCCAGCAGCGAAACTAGCGGGAGCTTGGGTACGCAGTATTTT	CASSETSGSLGTQYF
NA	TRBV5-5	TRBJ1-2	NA	TGTGCCAGCAGCCTGTCCACGTCGGAGGCCTATGGCTACACCTTC	CASSLSTSEAYGYTF
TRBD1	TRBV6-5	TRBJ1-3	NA	TGTGCCAGCAGGCCGGACAGGGAGGACACCATATATTTT	CASRPDREDTIYF
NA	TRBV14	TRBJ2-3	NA	TGTGCCAGCAGCCAAGCGTCGTACACAGATACGCAGTATTTT	CASSQASYTDTQYF
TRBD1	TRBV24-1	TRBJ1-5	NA	TGTGCCACCAGTGACAGGGACAGGGGAGACAATCAGCCCCAGCATTTT	CATSDRDRGDNQPQHF
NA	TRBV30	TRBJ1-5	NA	TGTGCCTGGAGTCTAAGGGCTGATCAGCCCCAGCATTTT	CAWSLRADQPQHF
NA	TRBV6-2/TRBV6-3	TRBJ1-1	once	TGTGCCAGCAGTTACTCTACGGGGGGTAGCACTGAAGCTTTCTTT	CASSYSTGGSTEAFF